The following is a TCR beta chain sequence with its context. The data stem from a study of blood T cell repertoires in COVID-19. The study drew participants aged 18 to 89 years from 20 to 30 US areas. The germline CDR1 and CDR2 sequences are KGHDR and SFDVKD. V gave up 2 bases and J gave up 15 bases, with 13 bases separating them. The CDR3 contains 12 residues. In the original workflow: Amplification from reference gene primers served as the basis for estimated nucleated cell counts. Measured with immunoSEQ multiplex PCR; TCRdb has only the in-frame clones, and not every one. V, J and clone size are taken as reported in that table, and D and trimming were inferred from the DNA itself. The repertoire holds more than 150,000 clones, approximately 80% seen once, with roughly 17% in the top ten.

This TCR derives from a woman between 45 and 60 years old who had recovered from COVID-19. Sequenced input: PBMCs or T cells enriched from blood (not recorded which). This chain links TRBV24-1 with TRBJ2-1, with TRBD2 as a possible D gene (6 bases). This chain's CDR3 is CATSDYGDFRFF. Here the CDR3 DNA reads TGTGCCACCAGTGATTACGGGGACTTTCGGTTCTTC.